This TCR beta chain is from a study of radiation and T cells in renal cell carcinoma (dated by TCRdb to 2018 to 2021). With respect to the entire study: In total, fewer than 55 samples, comprising 26 tumors and some 27 peripheral blood samples, were subjected to TCR beta sequencing. A total of about 3.8 million unique CDR3 nucleotide sequences, encoding 2,500,000 or so unique CDR3 amino acid sequences, were found across all 50 or so samples. The investigation overall reported the following: Because no pretreatment tumor biopsies were available, whether clonotypes were present in the tumor at baseline could not be determined. The single-armed trial design could not address effects of radiation dose or scheduling on the TCR repertoire. Top tumor clonotypes rose in blood from baseline to 2 weeks post-radiation, then contracted by 4 weeks, suggesting transient expansion of tumor-resident clones. Irradiated tumors contained more dominant CDR3 motifs, and these motifs occupied a larger share of the repertoire than in control tumors. Compared with controls, irradiated tumors had higher TCR clonality, as the top 100 clonotypes made up an average of around 50% of the repertoire, versus roughly 43% in nephrectomy-only tumors. Intratumoral heterogeneity went uncaptured because the only tumor material available was small regions of 0.85 to 1 g.

This clone is categorized as medium-sized (0.01 to 0.1%). Its target antigen remains unknown. No much larger clonotype is one base removed from it; base qualities were not supplied. TCR beta libraries were generated from genomic DNA with the immunoSEQ kit, following the manufacturer's recommendations. To prepare libraries, a first multiplex PCR with proprietary primers was run, followed by a second PCR that added unique barcodes, and a bead cleanup was done after each round. Each sample batch included a kit-provided positive control reaction and a negative control reaction. The final libraries were assessed on an Agilent 4200 TapeStation D1000 ScreenTape, pooled by volume, and quantified by qPCR. Sequencing was performed on an Illumina NextSeq500 using a MidOutput 150-cycle cartridge, with 156 Read1 cycles, 15 Index1 cycles, and the kit custom primers. The pooled library was loaded at approximately 0.97 pM with around 22% PhiX control spiked in. The study's own analysis went as follows. Vendor-processed data were analyzed in R, and a clonotype was defined as all T cells sharing the same CDR3 nucleotide sequence. For clone abundance analyses, frequencies were normalized to the 10,000 most abundant clones in each sample. Public T cell clones, which averaged fewer than five per sample, were removed prior to analysis. ImmunoMap was used for dominant motif analysis with the PAM10 matrix, a gap penalty of 30, and a homology threshold of 0.3, and any motif reaching a cumulative frequency of at least 0.01 was considered dominant. An abundance difference of at least 32-fold between compartments was the criterion for calling clonotypes tumor-enriched or baseline blood-enriched. Similarity between tumor and blood repertoires was quantified using the Baroni-Urbani and Buser coefficient, and groups were compared with two-tailed Wilcoxon tests in R. TCRdb took over this immuneACCESS table, retaining in-frame rearrangements with V and J assigned. Such tables are incomplete; in checked studies, under half of the missing clones stem from an unresolved V gene, and the remainder is unexplained. V and J calls and clone size are those listed in that table; D and trimming were worked out from the DNA. The sample table holds 17,000 or so clones, of which 50% to 70% were seen once. The leading ten clones occupy about an eighth of the sample.

The time point label corresponds to: tumor resected at nephrectomy. The treatment or condition label corresponds to: 15 Gy SBRT to primary tumor, nephrectomy 4 weeks later. Samples came from a clinical trial, in which primary renal cell carcinomas received 15 Gy stereotactic body radiation therapy followed by nephrectomy 4 weeks later. Every patient had renal cell carcinoma of clear cell pathology. The tumors were dissociated mechanically, digested with collagenase/hyaluronidase at 37 degrees C, processed in gentleMACS C tubes, and kept in liquid nitrogen. The QIAamp DNA Blood Mini Kit (Qiagen) was used to prepare genomic DNA for TCR sequencing. The analyses included only samples that passed all quality control checks. Trimming at the junction amounts to 3 bases on V and 4 bases on J, and the germline ends lie 9 bases apart. CDR1 LNHDA and CDR2 SQIVND were looked up in the germline V gene (reference sequence). The CDR3 starts with the cysteine, ends with the phenylalanine, and has 14 residues. The sequence is cut down to CDR3 DNA, 42 bases in frame from base 1.

The specimen was tumor tissue, collected from a patient whose treatment included radiotherapy and nephrectomy. This clonotype was sampled from a man aged 50-60 years with renal cell carcinoma. The chain employs TRBV19 and TRBJ2-2; the D gene is unclear. The CDR3 corresponds to CASSIRTPTGELFF. Here is the DNA: TGTGCCAGTAGTATTAGGACCCCCACCGGGGAGCTGTTTTTT.